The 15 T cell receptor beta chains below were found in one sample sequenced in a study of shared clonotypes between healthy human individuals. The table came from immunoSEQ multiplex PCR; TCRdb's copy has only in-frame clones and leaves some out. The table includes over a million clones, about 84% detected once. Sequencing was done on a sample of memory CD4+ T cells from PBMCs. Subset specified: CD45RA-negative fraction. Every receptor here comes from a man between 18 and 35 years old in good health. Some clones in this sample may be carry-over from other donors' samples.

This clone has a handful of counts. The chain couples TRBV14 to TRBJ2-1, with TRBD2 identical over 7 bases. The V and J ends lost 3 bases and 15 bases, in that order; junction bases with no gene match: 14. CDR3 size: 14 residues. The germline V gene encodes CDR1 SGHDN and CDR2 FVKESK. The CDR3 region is CASSHLAGVWETFF. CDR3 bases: TGTGCCAGCAGCCATCTGGCGGGAGTTTGGGAGACGTTCTTC.

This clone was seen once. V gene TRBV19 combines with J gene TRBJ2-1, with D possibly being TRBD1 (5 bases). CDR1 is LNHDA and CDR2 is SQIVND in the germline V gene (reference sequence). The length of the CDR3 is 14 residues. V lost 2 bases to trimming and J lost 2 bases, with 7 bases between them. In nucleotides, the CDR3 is TGTGCCAGTAGTATACCCAGGGCCTACAATGAGCAGTTCTTC. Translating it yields CASSIPRAYNEQFF.

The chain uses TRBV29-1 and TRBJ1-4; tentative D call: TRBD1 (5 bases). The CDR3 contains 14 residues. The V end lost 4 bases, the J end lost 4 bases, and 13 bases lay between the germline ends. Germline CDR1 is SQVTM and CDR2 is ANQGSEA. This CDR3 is CSVGIGTGNEKLFF. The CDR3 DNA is TGCAGCGTTGGGATCGGGACGGGTAATGAAAAACTGTTTTTT.

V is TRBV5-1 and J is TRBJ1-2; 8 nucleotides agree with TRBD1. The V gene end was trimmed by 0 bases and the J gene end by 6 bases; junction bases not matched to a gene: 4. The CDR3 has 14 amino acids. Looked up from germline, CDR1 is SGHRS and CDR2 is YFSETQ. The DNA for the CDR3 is TGCGCCAGCAGCTTGGTCAGGGGGCAGGATGGCTACACCTTC. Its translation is CASSLVRGQDGYTF.

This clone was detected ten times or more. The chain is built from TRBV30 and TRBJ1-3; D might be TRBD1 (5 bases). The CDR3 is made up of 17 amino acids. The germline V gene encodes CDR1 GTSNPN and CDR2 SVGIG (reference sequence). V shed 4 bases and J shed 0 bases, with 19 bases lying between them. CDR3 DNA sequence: TGTGCCTGGATCCCCCTGTGGGGACTCCACTCTGGAAACACCATATATTTT. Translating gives CAWIPLWGLHSGNTIYF.

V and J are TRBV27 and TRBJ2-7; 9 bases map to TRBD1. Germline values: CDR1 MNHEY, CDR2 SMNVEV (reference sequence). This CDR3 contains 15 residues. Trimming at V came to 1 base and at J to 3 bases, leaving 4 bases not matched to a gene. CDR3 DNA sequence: TGTGCCAGCAGTTTATTCTCGGGACAGGGCTACGAGCAGTACTTC. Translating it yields CASSLFSGQGYEQYF.

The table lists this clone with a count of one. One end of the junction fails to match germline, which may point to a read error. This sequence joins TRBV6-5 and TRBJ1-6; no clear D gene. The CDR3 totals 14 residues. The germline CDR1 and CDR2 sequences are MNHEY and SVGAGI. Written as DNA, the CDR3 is TGTGCCAGCAGTTACCTTTCTTACAATTCACCCTTCCACTTT. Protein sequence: CASSYLSYNSPFHF.

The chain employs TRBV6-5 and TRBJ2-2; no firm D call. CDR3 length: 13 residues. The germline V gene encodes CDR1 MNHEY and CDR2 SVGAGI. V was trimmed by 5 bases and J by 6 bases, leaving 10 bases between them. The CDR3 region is CASSHNPPGELFF. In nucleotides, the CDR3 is TGTGCCAGCAGTCACAACCCCCCCGGGGAGCTGTTTTTT.

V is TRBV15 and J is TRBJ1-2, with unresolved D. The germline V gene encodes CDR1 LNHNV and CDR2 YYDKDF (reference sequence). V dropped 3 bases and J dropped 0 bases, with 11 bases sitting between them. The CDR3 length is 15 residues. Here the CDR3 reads CATSSHVTSNYGYTF. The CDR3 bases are TGTGCCACCAGCAGCCATGTGACGTCTAACTATGGCTACACCTTC.

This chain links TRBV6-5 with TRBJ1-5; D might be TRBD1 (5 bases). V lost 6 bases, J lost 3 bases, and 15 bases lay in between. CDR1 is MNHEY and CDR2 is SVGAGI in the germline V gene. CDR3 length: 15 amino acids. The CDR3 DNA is TGTGCCAGCAGGTCCCGGGACGGATTCAATCAGCCCCAGCATTTT. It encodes CASRSRDGFNQPQHF.

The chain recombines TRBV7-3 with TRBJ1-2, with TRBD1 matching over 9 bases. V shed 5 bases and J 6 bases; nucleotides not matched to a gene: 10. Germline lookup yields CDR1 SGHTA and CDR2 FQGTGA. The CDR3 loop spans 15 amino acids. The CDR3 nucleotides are TGTGCCAGCAGCAAGACTCCCGGGGACAGGGATGGCTACACCTTC. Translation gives CASSKTPGDRDGYTF.

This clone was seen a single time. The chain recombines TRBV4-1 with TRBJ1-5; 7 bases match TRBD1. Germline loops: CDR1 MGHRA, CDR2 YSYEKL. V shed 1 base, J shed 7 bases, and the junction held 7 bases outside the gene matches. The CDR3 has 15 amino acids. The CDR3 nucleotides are TGCGCCAGCAGCCAAGTGCGAGGGGGCGGGCAGCCCCAGCATTTT. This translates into CASSQVRGGGQPQHF.

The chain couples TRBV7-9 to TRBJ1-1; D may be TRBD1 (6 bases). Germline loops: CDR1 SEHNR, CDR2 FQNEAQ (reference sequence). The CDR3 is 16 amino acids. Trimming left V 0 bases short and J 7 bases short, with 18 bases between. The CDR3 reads CASSLAAGTREGEAFF. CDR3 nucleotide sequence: TGTGCCAGCAGCTTAGCGGCAGGGACACGGGAGGGTGAAGCTTTCTTT.

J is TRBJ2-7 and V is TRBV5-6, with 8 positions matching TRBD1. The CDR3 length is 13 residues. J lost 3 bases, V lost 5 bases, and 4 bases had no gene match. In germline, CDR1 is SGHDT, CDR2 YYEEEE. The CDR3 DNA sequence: TGTGCCAGCAGTTGGGACAGGAACTACGAGCAGTACTTC. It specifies CASSWDRNYEQYF. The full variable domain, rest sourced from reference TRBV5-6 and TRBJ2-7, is DAGVTQSPTHLIKTRGQQVTLRCSPKSGHDTVSWYQQALGQGPQFIFQYYEEEERQRGNFPDRFSGHQFPNYSSELNVNALLLGDSALYLCASSWDRNYEQYFGPGTRLTVT.

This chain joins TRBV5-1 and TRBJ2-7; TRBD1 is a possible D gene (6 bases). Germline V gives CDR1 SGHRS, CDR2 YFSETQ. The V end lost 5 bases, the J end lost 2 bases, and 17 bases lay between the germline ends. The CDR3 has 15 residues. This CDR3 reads CASSSQGSPTYEQYF. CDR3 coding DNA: TGCGCCAGCAGTTCCCAGGGGTCCCCTACCTACGAGCAGTACTTC.